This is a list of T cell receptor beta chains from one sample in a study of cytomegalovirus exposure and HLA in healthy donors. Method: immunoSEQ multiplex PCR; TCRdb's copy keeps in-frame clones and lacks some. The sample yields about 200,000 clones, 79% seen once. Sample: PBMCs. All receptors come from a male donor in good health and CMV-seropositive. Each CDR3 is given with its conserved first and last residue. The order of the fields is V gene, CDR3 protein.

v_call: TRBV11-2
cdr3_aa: CASSLESSGGNTGELFF

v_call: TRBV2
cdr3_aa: CASGQDEKLFF

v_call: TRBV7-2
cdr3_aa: CASSLRIGGVYNEQFF

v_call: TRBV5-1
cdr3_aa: CASSQTPQGVGEQYF

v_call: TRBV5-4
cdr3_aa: CASSSSGIASDTQYF

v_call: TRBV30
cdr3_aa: CAWSPLLGGSPLHF

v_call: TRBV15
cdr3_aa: CATSRDRGNQPQHF

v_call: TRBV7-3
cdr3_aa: CASSSPPGPGEQYF

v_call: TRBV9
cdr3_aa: CASSVRENPSVYEQYF

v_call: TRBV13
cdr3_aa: CASSPRPDRATDTQYF

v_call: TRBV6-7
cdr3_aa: CASSLDRAEQYF

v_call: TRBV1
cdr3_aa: CTSSQLTSGDSYEQYF

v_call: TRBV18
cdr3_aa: CASSSQTGTMNTEAFF

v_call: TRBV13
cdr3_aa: CASSRSSSGRASDTQYF

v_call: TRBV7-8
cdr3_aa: CASSARTGVTSYEQYF

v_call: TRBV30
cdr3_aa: CAWSLTSPYEQYF

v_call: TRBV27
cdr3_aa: CATRAGEQFF

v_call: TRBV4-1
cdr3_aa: CASSQEIAEVAETQYF

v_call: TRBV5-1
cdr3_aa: CASSLRPAVVTQYF

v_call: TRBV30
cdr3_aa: CAWSRLAGSWANVLTF

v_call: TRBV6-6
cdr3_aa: CASSRQREGGETQYF

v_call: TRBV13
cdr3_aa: CASSSRGGYTQYF

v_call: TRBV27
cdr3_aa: CASSLFGTSGYNEQFF

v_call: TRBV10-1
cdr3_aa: CASSGGTGDSNQPQHF

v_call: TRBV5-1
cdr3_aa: CASSGGTATNYGYTF

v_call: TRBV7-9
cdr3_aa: CASSLRDSSYEQYF

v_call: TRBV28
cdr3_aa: CASLGLLAGHYNEQFF

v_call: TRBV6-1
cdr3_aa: CASRFTGGSAFF

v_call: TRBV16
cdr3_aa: CASSQSFSGEADTQYF